Reported below is one T cell receptor beta chain. This clonotype was seen a few times. Its recognized antigen is unknown. No base qualities exist here, and no much larger clone lies one base off it. The germline V gene (reference sequence) yields DFQATT for CDR1 and SNEGSKA for CDR2. The CDR3, from cysteine to phenylalanine, totals 14 residues. The DNA shown is the 42-base CDR3, in frame from base 1. V trim: 6 bases; J trim: 1 base; unmatched bases: 3. The source of the sample is a study of identical twins (TCRdb year 2016). Concerning the study at large: TCR alpha and beta repertoires from monozygotic twins, unrelated adults of various ages and cord blood were deep-sequenced to test whether fetal clonotypes persist. To rule out contamination, the twin experiments were replicated at different times with different library preparation protocols. What the research found in general, with its limitations: Invariant T cells such as MAIT and iNKT could partly confound zero-insertion analyses, though diverse VJ usage argued against this for most clonotypes. Because the same donors could not be followed over many years, the conclusions relied on cross-sectional statistical analysis. The excess sharing between twins in beta out-of-frame sequences was weaker because fewer shared sequences reduced the signal-to-noise ratio. Out-of-frame TCR alpha sharing in monozygotic twins was systematically underestimated by recombination models, whereas sharing between unrelated individuals was in agreement with the recombination models. Compared with coincidental sharing between unrelated individuals, out-of-frame TCR alpha sequences shared between twins showed an excess of sequences with low generation probability. Abundant cord blood beta clonotypes had fewer insertions, young adult naive repertoires showed a similar but weaker trend, and memory repertoires showed no such trend.

Library prep was done by 5' RACE. Instrument used: Illumina HiSeq 2000. A universal primer binding site was added through template switching, and the final cDNA carried a unique molecular identifier so that TCR cDNA molecules could be counted accurately. Specific primers in the conserved constant-segment region were used to synthesize first-strand cDNA for the TCR alpha and beta chains. To control for contamination, every cDNA library was double barcoded, receiving both a SMART-Mk sample barcode and Illumina barcodes. TruSeq adapter sequences and Illumina sample barcodes were added in two successive PCR steps. The Illumina HiSeq platform was used with custom primers to sequence TCR alpha and beta cDNA libraries. The authors processed their data as follows. MiGEC processed the raw reads to extract unique molecular identifiers, while MiXCR was used to determine the CDR3 positions. For each individual, recombination models were inferred using an EM algorithm with the repgenHMM and IGoR tools. The tcR package in R was used for shared clonotype analysis, with sharing normalized by the product of cloneset sizes. Out-of-frame nonproductive sequences were analyzed to study raw recombination free of thymic and clonal selection effects. TCRdb reworked the public reads: Q25 trimming with fastp, MiXCR clone assembly, productive beta chains retained. Each CDR3 protein gets just one entry, which takes the most common genes and DNA from the rows behind it. None of the V and J calls come from the authors' own analysis; TCRdb made them. The sample table shows nearly 650,000 distinct CDR3 sequences, and about 7.1% are seen once. Over 1.5% of the sample goes to the ten largest clones.

Only healthy Caucasian donors were included. Three pairs of female monozygotic twins, all aged about 18 to 29 years, were included in the twin cohort. Peripheral blood mononuclear cells were the source from which RNA for the TCR libraries was isolated. The data were also submitted as part of a second study, on yellow fever vaccine responses in identical twins. Drawing on the second study: According to the authors, the vaccine-induced T cell response in identical twins seemed to be partly convergent and partly specific to each individual. Focusing on identical twins, the study followed the T cell clones that responded to the vaccine, and did so with precision.

The chain joins TRBV20-1 to TRBJ2-1; the junction holds 10 bases that match TRBD2. Material for sequencing was PBMCs. The origin of this receptor is a woman aged 18-29 years in good health. The CDR3 sequence is CSAERGGSYNEQFF. At the DNA level, the sequence is TGCAGTGCCGAGCGGGGGGGGTCCTACAATGAGCAGTTCTTC.